This TCR beta chain was observed in a study of blood T cell repertoires in COVID-19. Here immunoSEQ multiplex PCR was the method, and the copy in TCRdb shows in-frame clones only, minus some. The repertoire holds 150,000 to 200,000 clones, with less than 90% as singletons. Germline-derived CDR1 and CDR2 are SGHDT and YYEEEE. CDR3 size: 14 residues. The ends lost 6 bases at V and 3 bases at J; junction bases unmatched: 8. The TCR comes from a woman in her fifties or sixties who had recovered from COVID-19. The specimen was PBMCs or T cells enriched from blood (not recorded which). The chain carries TRBV5-6 and TRBJ1-1, with 7 bases lining up with TRBD1. CDR3 sequence: CASTAFQGDTEAFF. DNA of the CDR3: TGTGCCAGCACCGCCTTCCAGGGGGACACTGAAGCTTTCTTT.